A single sample is the source of the 14 T cell receptor beta chains below, sequenced in a study of OX40 agonist ivuxolimab in advanced cancers. The method was immunoSEQ multiplex PCR; TCRdb's version includes in-frame clones alone and lacks a portion of them. The table lists about 64,000 clones, around 80% of them singletons, with approximately 1.3% in the top ten. The source material was CD4+ or CD8+ T cells sorted from blood, sampled in a trial of the OX40 agonist ivuxolimab. Receptors were obtained from an adult with an advanced solid tumor such as melanoma, head and neck, liver or kidney cancer.

About this clone itself: The same CDR3 is also encoded by other DNA sequences in this sample. The rearrangement uses TRBV7-2 and TRBJ2-5; D call uncertain. V was shortened by 4 bases and J by 4 bases, with 7 bases between the two germline ends. This CDR3 contains 12 residues. Germline assignment: CDR1 SGHTA and CDR2 FQGNSA. The CDR3 reads CASSSRGETQYF. CDR3 in DNA: TGTGCCAGCAGCTCCAGAGGAGAGACCCAGTACTTC. Based on the CDR3 plus reference TRBV7-2 and TRBJ2-5, the full variable domain is GAGVSQSPSNKVTEKGKDVELRCDPISGHTALYWYRQSLGQGLEFLIYFQGNSAPDKSGLPSDRFSAERTGGSVSTLTIQRTQQEDSAVYLCASSSRGETQYFGPGTRLLVL.

The V gene is TRBV30, the J gene TRBJ1-1; D perhaps matches TRBD1 (5 bases). The V end was cut by 8 bases, the J end by 4 bases, with 17 bases between. The CDR3 sequence is 13 residues long. The germline CDR1 and CDR2 sequences are GTSNPN and SVGIG (reference sequence). DNA for the CDR3: TGTGCCGGACGGGCAGGGCGCGTCACTGAAGCTTTCTTT. Protein product: CAGRAGRVTEAFF. Looking up the rest from reference TRBV30 and TRBJ1-1 gives the full variable domain: SQTIHQWPATLVQPVGSPLSLECTVEGTSNPNLYWYRQAAGRGLQLLFYSVGIGQISSEVPQNLSASRPQDRQFILSSKKLLLSDSGFYLCAGRAGRVTEAFFGQGTRLTVV.

This rearrangement joins TRBV4-2 to TRBJ2-3; 7 nucleotides agree with TRBD1. Losses at the gene ends were 2 bases for V and 0 bases for J; bases not matched to a gene: 8. The CDR3 length is 17 residues. From germline, CDR1 is LGHNA and CDR2 YNFKEQ. CDR3 DNA sequence: TGTGCCAGCAGCCAACAATTACAGGGGAGCAGCACAGATACGCAGTATTTT. The encoded protein is CASSQQLQGSSTDTQYF.

This clone turned up a few times. This chain joins TRBV15 and TRBJ1-5, with D possibly matching TRBD1 (6 bases). V was clipped by 0 bases and J by 7 bases, with 13 bases between them. CDR3 length equals 15 residues. Germline values: CDR1 LNHNV, CDR2 YYDKDF (reference sequence). The CDR3 region is CATSRDPGGGQPQHF. The CDR3, as DNA: TGTGCCACCAGCAGAGATCCCGGGGGCGGGCAGCCCCAGCATTTT.

The sample holds a few counts of this clone. Different DNA sequences within this sample yield the same CDR3. CDR3 sequence reads: CASSQDGTGYGYTF. The CDR3 DNA follows: TGCGCCAGCAGCCAAGATGGGACAGGCTATGGCTACACCTTC. The chain recombines TRBV4-3 with TRBJ1-2, with 8 bases fitting TRBD1. Trimming cost V 0 bases and J 4 bases; bases outside gene matches: 1. Per germline, CDR1 LGHNA and CDR2 YSLEER. The CDR3 is made up of 14 amino acids.

The rearrangement links TRBV19 to TRBJ1-1, with 8 bases lining up with TRBD1. With V trimmed by 7 bases and J by 8 bases, 6 bases remained unmatched. Germline-derived CDR1 and CDR2 are LNHDA and SQIVND (reference sequence). The CDR3 is 12 residues long. DNA of the CDR3: TGTGCCAGTACCTCACAGGGGGGAGAAGCTTTCTTT. It codes for CASTSQGGEAFF. Full variable domain (rest looked up from reference TRBV19 and TRBJ1-1): DGGITQSPKYLFRKEGQNVTLSCEQNLNHDAMYWYRQDPGQGLRLIYYSQIVNDFQKGDIAEGYSVSREKKESFPLTVTSAQKNPTAFYLCASTSQGGEAFFGQGTRLTVV.

A single count supports this clone. The chain links TRBV30 to TRBJ1-2; no reliable D call. With 2 bases removed from V and 1 base from J, the gap between germline ends came to 11 bases. The CDR3 runs 14 residues. The germline gives CDR1 GTSNPN, CDR2 SVGIG (reference sequence). This chain's CDR3 is CAWSPPGGNYGYTF. The CDR3 region has the DNA TGTGCCTGGAGTCCCCCCGGCGGTAACTATGGCTACACCTTC.

This chain uses TRBV2 with TRBJ2-4; D may correspond to TRBD1 or TRBD2 (6 bases each). With 1 base removed from V and 4 bases from J, the gap between germline ends came to 23 bases. The CDR3 loop spans 19 amino acids. The germline V gene has CDR1 SNHLY and CDR2 FYNNEI. CDR3 DNA sequence: TGTGCCAGCAGTGAAGAGGTTGGGTTGGGGGGCGACCAGAAAAACATTCAGTACTTC. Translated: CASSEEVGLGGDQKNIQYF.

This clone came up a few times. V gene TRBV7-9 combines with J gene TRBJ1-6; 8 bases fit TRBD1. The CDR3 has 15 amino acids. The germline gives CDR1 SEHNR, CDR2 FQNEAQ (reference sequence). Trimming removed 3 bases from V and 9 bases from J; junction bases left unmatched: 7. The CDR3: CASSFSRGLISPLHF. The CDR3 DNA reads TGTGCCAGCAGCTTCTCCAGGGGGCTTATTTCACCCCTCCACTTT.

The chain recombines TRBV6-1 with TRBJ1-2, with 8 bases fitting TRBD1. Germline V gives CDR1 MNHNS, CDR2 SASEGT. The CDR3 spans 11 residues. CDR3 sequence: CASTGGYGYTF. CDR3 nucleotides: TGTGCTAGTACAGGGGGCTATGGCTACACCTTC.

The DNA for the CDR3 is TGTGCCAGCAGCTTAGCGACTACAGGGGGGACGTACAATGAGCAGTTCTTC. It is translated as CASSLATTGGTYNEQFF. The chain has TRBV7-2 and TRBJ2-1, with 8 bases identical to TRBD1. V was clipped by 0 bases and J by 4 bases; unmatched bases: 8. Germline values: CDR1 SGHTA, CDR2 FQGNSA. CDR3 length equals 17 residues.

The chain joins TRBV6-1 to TRBJ1-5; no reliable D call. Germline lookup yields CDR1 MNHNS and CDR2 SASEGT. The CDR3 has 13 residues. The germline V and J ends were trimmed by 3 bases and 5 bases, with 8 bases remaining between them. Written as DNA, the CDR3 is TGTGCCAGCAGTGAGGTCCAAGATCAGCCCCAGCATTTT. This codes for CASSEVQDQPQHF.

The CDR3 DNA reads as TGTGCCAGTAGTATAGGAGTAAGGGGTGGGACAGCGATAAATCAGCCCCAGCATTTT. This codes for CASSIGVRGGTAINQPQHF. The chain has TRBV19 and TRBJ1-5; the match to TRBD1 covers 7 bases. The V gene's germline CDR1 is LNHDA and CDR2 SQIVND (reference sequence). The CDR3 spans 19 residues. V lost 1 base to trimming and J lost 4 bases; unmatched junction nucleotides: 16.

This chain connects TRBV30 to TRBJ2-3; 7 bases agree with TRBD1. There are 15 residues in the CDR3. V was pared by 0 bases and J by 5 bases, with 8 bases of the junction left unmatched. Germline lookup yields CDR1 GTSNPN and CDR2 SVGIG (reference sequence). This chain's CDR3 is CAWSVRGQGGDTQYF. CDR3 nucleotide sequence: TGTGCCTGGAGTGTAAGGGGGCAAGGGGGAGATACGCAGTATTTT. The full variable domain, in which reference TRBV30 and TRBJ2-3 provide the parts outside the CDR3, is SQTIHQWPATLVQPVGSPLSLECTVEGTSNPNLYWYRQAAGRGLQLLFYSVGIGQISSEVPQNLSASRPQDRQFILSSKKLLLSDSGFYLCAWSVRGQGGDTQYFGPGTRLTVL.